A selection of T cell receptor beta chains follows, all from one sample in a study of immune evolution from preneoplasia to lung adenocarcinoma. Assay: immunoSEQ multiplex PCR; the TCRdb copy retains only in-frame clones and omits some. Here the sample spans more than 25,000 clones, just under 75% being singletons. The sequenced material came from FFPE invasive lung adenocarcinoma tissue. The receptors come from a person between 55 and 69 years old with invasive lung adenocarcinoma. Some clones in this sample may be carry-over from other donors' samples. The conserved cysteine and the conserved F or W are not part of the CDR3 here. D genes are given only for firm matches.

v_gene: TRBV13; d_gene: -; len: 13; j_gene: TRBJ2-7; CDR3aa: ASVMGRGSSYEQY
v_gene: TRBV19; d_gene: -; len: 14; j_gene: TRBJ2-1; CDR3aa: ASSIDGVARGNEQF
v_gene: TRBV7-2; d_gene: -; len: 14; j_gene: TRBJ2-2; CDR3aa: ASSLVAGLNTGELF
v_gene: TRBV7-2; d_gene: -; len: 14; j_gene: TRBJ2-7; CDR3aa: ASSLSVGTASYEQY
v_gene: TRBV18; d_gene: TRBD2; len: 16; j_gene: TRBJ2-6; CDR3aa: ASSPRLAGSSGANVLT
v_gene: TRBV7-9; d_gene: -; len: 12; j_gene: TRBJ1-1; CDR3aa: ASSFSRKYTEAF
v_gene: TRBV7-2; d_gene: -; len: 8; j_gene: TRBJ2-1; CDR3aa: AAGQGEQF
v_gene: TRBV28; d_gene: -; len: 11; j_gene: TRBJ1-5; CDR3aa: ASNERGNQPQH
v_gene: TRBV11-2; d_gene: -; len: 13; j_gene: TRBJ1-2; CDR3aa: ASSLGTGIDYGYT
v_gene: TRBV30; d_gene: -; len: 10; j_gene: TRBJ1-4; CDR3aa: AWSKGREKLF
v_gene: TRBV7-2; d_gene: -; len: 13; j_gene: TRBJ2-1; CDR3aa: ASSPHRGGYNEQF
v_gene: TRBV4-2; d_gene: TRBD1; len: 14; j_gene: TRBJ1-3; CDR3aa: ASSRPGTGGGNTIY
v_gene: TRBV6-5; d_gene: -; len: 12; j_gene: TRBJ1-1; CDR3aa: ASSFNREGTEAF
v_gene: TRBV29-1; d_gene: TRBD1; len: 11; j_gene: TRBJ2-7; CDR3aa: SVGGQGWNEQY
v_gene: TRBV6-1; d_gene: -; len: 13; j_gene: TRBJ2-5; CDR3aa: ASSIAPPHKETQY
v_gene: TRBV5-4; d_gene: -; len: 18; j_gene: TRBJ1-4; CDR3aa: ASRPLSGTADSATNEKLF
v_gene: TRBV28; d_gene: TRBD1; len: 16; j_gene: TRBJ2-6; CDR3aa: ASTPMTGASSGANVLT
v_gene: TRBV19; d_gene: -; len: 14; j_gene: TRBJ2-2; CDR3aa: ASNSRALPNTGELF
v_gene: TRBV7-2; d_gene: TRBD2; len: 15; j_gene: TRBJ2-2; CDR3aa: ASSSAGLAGGTGELF
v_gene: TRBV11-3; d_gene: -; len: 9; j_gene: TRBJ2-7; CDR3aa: ASSLEFEQY
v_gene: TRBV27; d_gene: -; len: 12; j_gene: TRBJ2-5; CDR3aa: ASSPYRYQETQY
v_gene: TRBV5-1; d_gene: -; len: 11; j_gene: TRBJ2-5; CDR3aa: ASSLDPGETQY
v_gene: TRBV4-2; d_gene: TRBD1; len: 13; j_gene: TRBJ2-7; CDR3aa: ASSFRTGEAYEQY
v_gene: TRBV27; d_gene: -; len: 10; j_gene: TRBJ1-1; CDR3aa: ASRDGTTEAF
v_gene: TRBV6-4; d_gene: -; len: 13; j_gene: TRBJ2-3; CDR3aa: ASKPGLSEADTQY
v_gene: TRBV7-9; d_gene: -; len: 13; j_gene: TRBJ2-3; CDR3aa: ASSYSPAESDTQY
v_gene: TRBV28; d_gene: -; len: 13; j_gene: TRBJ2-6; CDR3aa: ASSGYGAGANVLT
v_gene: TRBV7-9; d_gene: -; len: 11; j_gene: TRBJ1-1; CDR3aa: ASLREMNTEAF
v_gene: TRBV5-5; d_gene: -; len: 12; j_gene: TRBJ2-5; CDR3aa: ASSPGLGQETQY
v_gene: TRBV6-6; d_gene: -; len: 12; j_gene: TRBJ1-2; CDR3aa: ASSYKGRDYGYT
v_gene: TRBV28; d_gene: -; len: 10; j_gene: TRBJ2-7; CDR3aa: ASSPGVYEQY
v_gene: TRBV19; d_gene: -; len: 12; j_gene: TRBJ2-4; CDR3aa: ASSIDGRKNIQY
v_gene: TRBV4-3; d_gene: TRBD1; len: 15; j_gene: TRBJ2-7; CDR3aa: ASSQSSTGTGNYEQY
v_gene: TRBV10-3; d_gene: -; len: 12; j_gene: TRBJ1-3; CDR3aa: AISESSSGNTIY
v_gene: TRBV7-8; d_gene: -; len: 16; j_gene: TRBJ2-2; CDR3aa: ASSLGYSGIPTTGELF
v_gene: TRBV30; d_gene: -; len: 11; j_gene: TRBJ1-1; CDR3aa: AWSVTTIAEAF
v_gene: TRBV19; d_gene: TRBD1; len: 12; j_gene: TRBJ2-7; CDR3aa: ASSLRDRDNEQY
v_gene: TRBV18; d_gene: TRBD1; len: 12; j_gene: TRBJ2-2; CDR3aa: ASSKTGMAGELF
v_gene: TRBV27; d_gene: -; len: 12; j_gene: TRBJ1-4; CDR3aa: ASKRTPTNEKLF
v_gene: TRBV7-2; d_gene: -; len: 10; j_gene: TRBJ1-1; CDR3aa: ASSLKGSRAF
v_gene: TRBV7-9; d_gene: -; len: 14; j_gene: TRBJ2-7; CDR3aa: ASSLFLRTVPYEQY
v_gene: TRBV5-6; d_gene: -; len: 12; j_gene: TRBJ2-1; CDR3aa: ASSSKEGHNEQF
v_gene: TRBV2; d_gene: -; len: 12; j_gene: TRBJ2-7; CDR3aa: ASSEPNALDEQY
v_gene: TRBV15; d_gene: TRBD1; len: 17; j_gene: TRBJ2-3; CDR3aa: ATSRDRRGRDRGGPWQY
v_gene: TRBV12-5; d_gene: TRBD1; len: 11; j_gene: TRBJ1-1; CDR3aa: ASGLTGGTEAF
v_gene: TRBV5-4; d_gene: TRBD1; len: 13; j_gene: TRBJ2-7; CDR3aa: ASSSYLQGASEQY
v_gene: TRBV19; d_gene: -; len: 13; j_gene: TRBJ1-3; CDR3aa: ASSKGRYSGNTIY
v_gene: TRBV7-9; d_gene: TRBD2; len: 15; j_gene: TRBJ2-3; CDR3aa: ASSRGLAGPGTDTQY
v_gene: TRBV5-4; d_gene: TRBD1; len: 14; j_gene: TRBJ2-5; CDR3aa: ASSLTTGGRGETQY
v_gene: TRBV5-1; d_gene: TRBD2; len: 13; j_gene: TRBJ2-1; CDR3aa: ASSLPRELIYEQF
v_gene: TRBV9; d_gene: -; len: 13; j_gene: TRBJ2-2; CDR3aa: ASRPGSANTGELF
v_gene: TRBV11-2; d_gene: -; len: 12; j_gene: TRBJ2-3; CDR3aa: ASSPRGGTYTQY
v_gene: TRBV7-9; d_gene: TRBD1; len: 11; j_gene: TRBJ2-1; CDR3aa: ASSPTGGTEQF
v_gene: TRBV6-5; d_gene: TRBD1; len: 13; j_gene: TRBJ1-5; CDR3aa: ASRRDRGSNQPQH
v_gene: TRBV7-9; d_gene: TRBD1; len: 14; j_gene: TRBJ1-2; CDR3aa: ASSSATGTSIYGYT